What follows describes a single T cell receptor (beta chain). This entry comes from a study of blood T cell repertoires in COVID-19. At the level of the study: Samples of COVID-19 (acute and convalescent) were obtained from the United States, Italy and Spain. T cells, B-cell-depleted T cells, or PBMCs provided the cDNA or gDNA that served as material.

V gave up 3 bases and J gave up 4 bases; unmatched junction bases: 8. The CDR3 has 17 residues. The germline gives CDR1 LGHDT, CDR2 YNNKEL (reference sequence). How the authors handled the data: Amplification with reference gene primers provided the estimates of nucleated cell counts. Sequenced by immunoSEQ multiplex PCR; TCRdb stores in-frame clones only, minus some. That table gives V, J and clone size, and the DNA gave D and trimming. The sample lists about 210,000 clones, around 90% occurring once. The TCR sequence derives from a man aged 25-45 years with acute or convalescent COVID-19. Specimen: peripheral blood. The V gene is TRBV3-1 (or the pseudogene TRBV3-2), the J gene TRBJ2-1; TRBD2 matches 11 bases. This CDR3 is CASSHTRLAGIYNEQFF. Written as DNA, the CDR3 is TGTGCCAGCAGCCATACCCGACTAGCGGGAATTTACAATGAGCAGTTCTTC.